Below, 13 T cell receptor beta chains from the same sample are listed, as sequenced in a study of regulatory T cells in long-lasting Graves disease. The time point was: newly diagnosed GD, antithyroid drugs for less than 3 months. PBMC-derived RNA was used for the TCR library. The TCR beta library used iRepertoire HTBI primers with Arm-PCR amplification of CDR3. TCRdb reanalysed the multiplex PCR reads using MiXCR and keeps one entry per CDR3 protein. This sample has about 530,000 distinct CDR3 sequences; around 15% occur once, and the top ten carry 20% to 30%. The same data also went into a second study, on T cells in Graves' hyperthyroidism and ophthalmopathy.

The sample in question was peripheral blood mononuclear cells (PBMCs), obtained at new diagnosis, from a patient treated with antithyroid drugs. These receptors were taken from a woman aged 40 to 65 with Graves disease.

This clonotype has only a few counts. This sequence joins TRBV10-3 and TRBJ1-1; D is unresolved. CDR1 ENHRY and CDR2 SYGVKD come from the germline V gene. This CDR3 contains 12 residues. The ends were cut back, 7 bases at V and 1 base at J, with 7 bases in the middle. The CDR3 here is CAIKVRNTEAFF. As DNA, the CDR3 is TGTGCCATCAAGGTCAGGAACACTGAAGCTTTCTTT.

The chain joins TRBV5-8 to TRBJ2-7; D is unclear. Germline V gene lookup returns CDR1 SGHTS and CDR2 YDEGEE. Between the trimmed V and J ends, which lost 4 bases and 3 bases, there was a span of 23 bases. This CDR3 is 17 amino acids long. The CDR3 sequence: CASSRLLGSETLYEQYF. CDR3 nucleotide sequence: TGTGCCAGCAGCCGCCTGCTGGGGTCAGAGACGCTCTACGAGCAGTACTTC.

A few counts support this clonotype. This rearrangement joins TRBV29-1 to TRBJ2-3, with TRBD2 as a possible D gene (5 bases). The V and J ends lost 5 bases and 1 base respectively, with 10 bases between them. The CDR3 extends over 13 amino acids. The germline CDR1 and CDR2 sequences are SQVTM and ANQGSEA. The CDR3 here is CSVPRDRTDTQYF. The CDR3 nucleotides read TGCAGCGTTCCGAGGGATCGCACAGATACGCAGTATTTT.

This clonotype was counted many times. The chain uses TRBV6-5 and TRBJ1-5; D is ambiguous. The CDR3 has 17 amino acids. Trimming cost V 0 bases and J 0 bases, with 12 bases left between them. CDR1 and CDR2 from the germline V gene are MNHEY and SVGAGI. CDR3 protein: CASSYSGVEGSNQPQHF. DNA for the CDR3: TGTGCCAGCAGTTACTCTGGGGTGGAAGGTAGCAATCAGCCCCAGCATTTT.

In its sample, this clonotype was seen a few times. The genes are TRBV5-6 and TRBJ1-6; D not resolved. V lost 1 base and J lost 7, with 9 bases in between. CDR3 length equals 14 residues. Germline V CDR1 and CDR2: SGHDT, YYEEEE. CDR3 protein: CASSLLHLNSPLHF. The CDR3 DNA is TGTGCCAGCAGCTTGCTCCACTTGAATTCACCCCTCCACTTT.

This clonotype was observed a handful of times. The chain has TRBV5-5 and TRBJ1-3, with TRBD1 matching over 9 bases. The CDR3 is 16 residues long. V was clipped by 4 bases and J by 3 bases; unmatched bases: 8. CDR1 and CDR2 from the germline V gene are SGHKS and YYEKEE (reference sequence). This chain's CDR3 is CASSVTGTGIGNTIYF. CDR3 nucleotide sequence: TGTGCCAGCAGCGTCACCGGGACAGGGATTGGAAACACCATATATTTT.

This clonotype was found a few times. J is TRBJ1-1 and V is TRBV7-9; D possibly corresponds to TRBD1 (5 bases). This CDR3 comprises 16 residues. Germline CDR1 and CDR2: SEHNR and FQNEAQ (reference sequence). The V end lost 6 bases, the J end lost 4 bases, and 21 bases lay between the germline ends. The CDR3 is CASSYALSQGGTEAFF. CDR3 nucleotides: TGTGCCAGCAGTTATGCCCTGTCCCAGGGCGGCACTGAAGCTTTCTTT.

This chain joins TRBV5-1 and TRBJ1-4; TRBD1 is a possible D gene (5 bases). V dropped 3 bases and J dropped 7 bases, with 16 bases sitting between them. CDR3 length: 15 residues. Germline assignment: CDR1 SGHRS and CDR2 YFSETQ. Here the CDR3 DNA reads TGCGCCAGCAGCTCCCTAGGGGAGGCAGGTGAAAAACTGTTTTTT. Translation: CASSSLGEAGEKLFF.

The chain recombines TRBV2 with TRBJ1-4; possible D gene TRBD1, 5 bases. Germline lookup yields CDR1 SNHLY and CDR2 FYNNEI. Deletions cut 7 bases from V and 6 bases from J, with 24 bases between. This CDR3 is built from 17 residues. The CDR3 loop reads CASTYGRGLDSDEKLFF. CDR3 nucleotide sequence: TGTGCCAGCACTTACGGGCGGGGCTTGGATTCTGATGAAAAACTGTTTTTT.

The chain uses TRBV6-1 and TRBJ1-5; D call uncertain. Trimming took 6 bases from V and 3 from J, leaving 9 bases between them. The CDR3 is 13 residues long. CDR1 and CDR2 from the germline V gene are MNHNS and SASEGT. The CDR3 region is CASSKTINQPQHF. The CDR3 DNA sequence: TGTGCCAGCAGCAAGACCATCAATCAGCCCCAGCATTTT.

This rearrangement joins TRBV6-1 to TRBJ2-7; 10 positions match TRBD1. This CDR3 has 15 amino acids. The germline gives CDR1 MNHNS, CDR2 SASEGT. The V and J ends lost 6 bases and 0 bases, in that order; junction bases with no gene match: 5. The CDR3 DNA follows: TGTGCCAGCAGACGGGACAGGGGCCCCTCCTACGAGCAGTACTTC. Its protein product is CASRRDRGPSYEQYF.

In its sample, this clonotype was seen a few times. CDR3 bases: TGTGCCAGCAGCCCTGGACCGTCGGGCTACACCTTC. Protein sequence: CASSPGPSGYTF. The V and J genes are TRBV12-3 or TRBV12-4 and TRBJ1-2; D call uncertain. V gave up 6 bases and J gave up 8 bases, with 13 bases separating them. The CDR3 has 12 amino acids.

This clonotype was picked up one time. The CDR3 end shows no conserved phenylalanine or tryptophan, and so a read error is likely. The CDR3 sequence: CASSSAGKNIQYL. CDR3 DNA: TGTGCCAGCAGCTCAGCCGGCAAAAACATTCAGTACCTC. This rearrangement joins TRBV13 to TRBJ2-4; no firm D call. The V and J ends lost 4 bases and 3 bases respectively, with 7 bases between them. The germline gives CDR1 PRHDT, CDR2 FYEKMQ (reference sequence). This CDR3 spans 13 amino acids.